This T cell receptor (beta chain) was found in a study of regulatory T cells in long-lasting Graves disease. This clonotype has ten or more counts. Its matching antigen is unknown. The study's findings and limits: Among the persistent patients, 2,741 public clonotypes were shared, more than the approximately 1,000 shared among new patients.

CDR3-region Arm-PCR and iRepertoire HTBI primers produced the TCR beta libraries. TCRdb passed the multiplex PCR reads through MiXCR, listing each CDR3 protein once. The sample records about 240,000 distinct CDR3 sequences, 20% to 25% being singletons. Time point given: newly diagnosed GD, antithyroid drugs for less than 3 months. PBMC-extracted RNA yielded the TCR library. The TCR originated in a female donor with Graves disease. The sample was peripheral blood mononuclear cells (PBMCs), taken at new diagnosis, from a patient treated with antithyroid drugs.

The CDR3 DNA reads as TGTGCCAGCAGCAAAGTAGCGGGAGGTCGGTCAGATACGCAGTATTTT. Amino acids: CASSKVAGGRSDTQYF. The rearrangement links TRBV5-5 to TRBJ2-3; TRBD2 matches at 10 bases. The CDR3 is 16 residues long. The germline V gene encodes CDR1 SGHKS and CDR2 YYEKEE (reference sequence). Trimming removed 4 bases from V and 4 bases from J; junction bases left unmatched: 9. The variable domain in full, completed from reference TRBV5-5 and TRBJ2-3, reads DAGVTQSPTHLIKTRGQQVTLRCSPISGHKSVSWYQQVLGQGPQFIFQYYEKEERGRGNFPDRFSARQFPNYSSELNVNALLLGDSALYLCASSKVAGGRSDTQYFGPGTRLTVL.